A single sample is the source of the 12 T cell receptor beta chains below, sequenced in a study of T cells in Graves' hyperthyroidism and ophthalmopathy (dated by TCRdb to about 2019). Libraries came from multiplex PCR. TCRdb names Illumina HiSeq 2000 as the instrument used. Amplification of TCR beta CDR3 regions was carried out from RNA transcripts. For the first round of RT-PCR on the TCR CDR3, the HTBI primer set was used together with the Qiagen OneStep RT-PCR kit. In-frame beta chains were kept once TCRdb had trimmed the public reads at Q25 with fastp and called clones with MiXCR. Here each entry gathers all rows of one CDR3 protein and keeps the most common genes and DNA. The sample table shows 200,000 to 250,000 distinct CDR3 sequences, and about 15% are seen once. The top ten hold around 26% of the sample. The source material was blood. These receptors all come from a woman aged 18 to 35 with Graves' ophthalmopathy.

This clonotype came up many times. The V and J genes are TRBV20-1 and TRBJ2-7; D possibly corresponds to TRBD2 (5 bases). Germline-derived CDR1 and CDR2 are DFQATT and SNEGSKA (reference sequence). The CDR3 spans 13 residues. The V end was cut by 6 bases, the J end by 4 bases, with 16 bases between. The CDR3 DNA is TGCAGTGCCTGGCGGGTGCCCGGGTACGAGCAGTACTTC. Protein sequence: CSAWRVPGYEQYF.

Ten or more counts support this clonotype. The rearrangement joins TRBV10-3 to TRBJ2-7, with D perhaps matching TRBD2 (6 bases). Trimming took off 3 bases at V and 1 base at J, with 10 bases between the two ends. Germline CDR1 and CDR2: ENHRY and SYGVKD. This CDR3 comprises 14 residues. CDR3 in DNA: TGTGCCATCAGTGAAGTGGGGGGATCCTACGAGCAGTACTTC. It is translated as CAISEVGGSYEQYF.

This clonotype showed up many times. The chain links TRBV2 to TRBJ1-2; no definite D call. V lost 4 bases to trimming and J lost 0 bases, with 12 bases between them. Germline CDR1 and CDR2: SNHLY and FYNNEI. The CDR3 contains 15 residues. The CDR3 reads CASSVRLTANYGYTF. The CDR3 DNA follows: TGTGCCAGCAGTGTTAGGTTGACGGCTAACTATGGCTACACCTTC.

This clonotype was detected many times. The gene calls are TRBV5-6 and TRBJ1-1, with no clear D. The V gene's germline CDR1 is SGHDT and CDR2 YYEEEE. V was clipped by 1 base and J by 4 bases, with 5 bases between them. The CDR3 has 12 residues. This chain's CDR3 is CASSLQATEAFF. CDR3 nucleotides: TGTGCCAGCAGCTTGCAGGCCACTGAAGCTTTCTTT.

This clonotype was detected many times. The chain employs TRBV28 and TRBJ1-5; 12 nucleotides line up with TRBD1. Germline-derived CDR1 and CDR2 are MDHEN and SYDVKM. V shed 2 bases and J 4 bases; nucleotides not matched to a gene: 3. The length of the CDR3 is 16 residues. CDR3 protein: CASSLGTGGRNQPQHF. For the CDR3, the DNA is TGTGCCAGCAGTTTAGGGACAGGGGGCAGGAATCAGCCCCAGCATTTT.

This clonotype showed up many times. The CDR3, as DNA: TGTGCCATACCGGGACAGCTCCCCTACGAGCAGTACTTC. This gives the protein CAIPGQLPYEQYF. This chain joins TRBV7-9 and TRBJ2-7; 7 bases are a match to TRBD1. CDR1 and CDR2 from the germline V gene are SEHNR and FQNEAQ (reference sequence). There are 13 residues in the CDR3. Trimming cost V 10 bases and J 2 bases; bases outside gene matches: 8.

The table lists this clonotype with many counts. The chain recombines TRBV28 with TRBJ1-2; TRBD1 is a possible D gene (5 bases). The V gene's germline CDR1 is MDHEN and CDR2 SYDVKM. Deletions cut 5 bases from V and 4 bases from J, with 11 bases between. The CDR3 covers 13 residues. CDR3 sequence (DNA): TGTGCCAGCAGTCTCTCGACAGCCTATGGCTACACCTTC. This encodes CASSLSTAYGYTF.

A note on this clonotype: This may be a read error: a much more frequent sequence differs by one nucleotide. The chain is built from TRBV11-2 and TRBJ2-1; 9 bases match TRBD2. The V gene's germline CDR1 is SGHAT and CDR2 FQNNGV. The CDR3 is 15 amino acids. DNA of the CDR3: TGTGCCAGCAGCACTGGGACTAGCCTGAACAATGAGCGGTTCTTC. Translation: CASSTGTSLNNERFF.

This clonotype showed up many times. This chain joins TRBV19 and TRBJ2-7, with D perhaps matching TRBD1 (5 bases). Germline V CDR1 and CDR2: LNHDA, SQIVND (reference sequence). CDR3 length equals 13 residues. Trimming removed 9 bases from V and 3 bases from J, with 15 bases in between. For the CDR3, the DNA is TGTGCCAGCAGTTACGGCACAGGCTACGAGCAGTACTTC. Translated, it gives CASSYGTGYEQYF.

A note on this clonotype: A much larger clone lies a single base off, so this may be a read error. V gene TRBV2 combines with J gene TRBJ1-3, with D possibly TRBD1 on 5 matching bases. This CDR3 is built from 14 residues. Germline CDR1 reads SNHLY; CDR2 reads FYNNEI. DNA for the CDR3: TGTGCCAGCAGGGAGACAGTTACAGGAAACACCATACATTTT. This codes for CASRETVTGNTIHF.

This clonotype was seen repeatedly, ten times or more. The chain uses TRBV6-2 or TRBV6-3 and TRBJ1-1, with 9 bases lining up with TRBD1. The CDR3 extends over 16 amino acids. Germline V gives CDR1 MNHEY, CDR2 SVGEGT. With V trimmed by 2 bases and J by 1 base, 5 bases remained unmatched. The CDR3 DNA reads TGTGCCAGCAGTTACCCCCTGGACAGGGGGAACACTGAAGCTTTCTTT. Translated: CASSYPLDRGNTEAFF.

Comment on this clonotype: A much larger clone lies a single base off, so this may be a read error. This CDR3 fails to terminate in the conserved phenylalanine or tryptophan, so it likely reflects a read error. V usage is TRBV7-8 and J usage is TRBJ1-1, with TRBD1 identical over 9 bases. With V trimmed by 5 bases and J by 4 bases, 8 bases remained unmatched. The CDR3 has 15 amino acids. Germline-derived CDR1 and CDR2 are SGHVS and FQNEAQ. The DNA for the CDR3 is TGTGCCAGCAGCGGCTACAGGGGGCAGGGCACTGAAGCTTTCCTT. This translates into CASSGYRGQGTEAFL.